This note documents a single T cell receptor beta chain sequence. This CDR3 is built from 14 residues. Germline V lookup: CDR1 SEHNR, CDR2 FQNEAQ (reference sequence). The trim removed 4 bases at V and 6 bases at J, leaving 6 bases unmatched. This sample was included in a study of blood T cell repertoires in COVID-19. Study information: Acute and convalescent COVID-19 samples came from the United States, Italy and Spain.

TCRdb's copy holds only in-frame clones and misses some; the assay was immunoSEQ multiplex PCR. The sample lists approximately 310,000 clones, approximately 83% occurring once. Participants' own reports of clinical history determined their cohort assignment. This clonotype was sampled from a young man who had recovered from COVID-19. Sequencing input: PBMCs or T cells enriched from blood (not recorded which). The chain has TRBV7-9 and TRBJ1-5, with TRBD1 identical over 7 bases. CDR3 residues: CASSSRDSGQPQHF. In DNA, the CDR3 is TGTGCCAGCAGCTCCCGGGACAGCGGTCAGCCCCAGCATTTT.